The source of this TCR beta chain is a study of beta chain features in type 1 diabetes. Investigators reverse transcribed all isolated RNA, so they sequenced expressed TCRB transcripts. Only in-frame clones appear in the TCRdb table, and some are missing; sequencing was by immunoSEQ multiplex PCR. Altogether 500,000 to 700,000 clones are present, roughly 16% being singletons, with the ten largest covering 0.07% to 0.095%. The CDR3 extends over 14 amino acids. Germline values: CDR1 SGHRS, CDR2 YFSETQ. V lost 1 base, J lost 2 bases, and 3 bases stayed unmatched. Overall study findings and caveats: The naive, central memory and Treg TCRB repertoires of patients appeared to be more similar to one another than those of healthy donors.

A remark on this clone: Its target is unknown.

The sample comprised naive CD4+ T cells from blood. This TCR derives from a man in his late teens or twenties in good health. The chain employs TRBV5-1 and TRBJ2-7, with 7 bases matching TRBD2. The CDR3 DNA sequence: TGCGCCAGCAGCTTGAGGCTAGCGGCCTACGAGCAGTACTTC. Translated, it gives CASSLRLAAYEQYF.